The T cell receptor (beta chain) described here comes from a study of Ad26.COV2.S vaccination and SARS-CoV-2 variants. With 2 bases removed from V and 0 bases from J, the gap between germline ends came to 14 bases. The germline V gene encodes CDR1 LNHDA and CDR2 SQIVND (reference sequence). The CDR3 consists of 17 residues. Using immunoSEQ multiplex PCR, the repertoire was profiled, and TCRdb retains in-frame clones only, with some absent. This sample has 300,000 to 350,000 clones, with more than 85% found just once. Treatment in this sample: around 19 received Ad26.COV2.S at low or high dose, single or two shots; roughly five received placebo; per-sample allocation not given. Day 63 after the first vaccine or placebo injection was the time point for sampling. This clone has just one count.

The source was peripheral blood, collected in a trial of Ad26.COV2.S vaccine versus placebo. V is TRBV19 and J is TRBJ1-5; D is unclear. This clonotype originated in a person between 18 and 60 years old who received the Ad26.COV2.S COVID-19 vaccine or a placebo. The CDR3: CASSILSISYSNQPQHF. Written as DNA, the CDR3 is TGTGCCAGTAGTATACTTTCGATAAGTTATAGCAATCAGCCCCAGCATTTT. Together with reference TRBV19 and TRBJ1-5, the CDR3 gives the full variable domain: DGGITQSPKYLFRKEGQNVTLSCEQNLNHDAMYWYRQDPGQGLRLIYYSQIVNDFQKGDIAEGYSVSREKKESFPLTVTSAQKNPTAFYLCASSILSISYSNQPQHFGDGTRLSIL.